The clone carrying this T cell receptor (beta chain) was recorded a few times. These data belong to a study of response to subunit inactivated influenza vaccine. MiXCR, run by TCRdb on the RT-PCR reads, gives a single entry per CDR3 protein. In the table there are fewer than 650,000 distinct CDR3 sequences, over 10% of which are singletons. CDR3 length: 11 amino acids. Germline CDR1 is DFQATT and CDR2 is SNEGSKA (reference sequence). This sample comprised PBMCs from blood, obtained about 6 weeks after vaccination. The TCR originated in a man aged 50-60 years who received an inactivated influenza vaccine. The genes are TRBV20-1 and TRBJ2-3; tentative D call: TRBD1 (6 bases). The CDR3 coding sequence is TGCAGGGCAGAAGGGGGAGATACGCAGTATTTT. Translated, it gives CRAEGGDTQYF.